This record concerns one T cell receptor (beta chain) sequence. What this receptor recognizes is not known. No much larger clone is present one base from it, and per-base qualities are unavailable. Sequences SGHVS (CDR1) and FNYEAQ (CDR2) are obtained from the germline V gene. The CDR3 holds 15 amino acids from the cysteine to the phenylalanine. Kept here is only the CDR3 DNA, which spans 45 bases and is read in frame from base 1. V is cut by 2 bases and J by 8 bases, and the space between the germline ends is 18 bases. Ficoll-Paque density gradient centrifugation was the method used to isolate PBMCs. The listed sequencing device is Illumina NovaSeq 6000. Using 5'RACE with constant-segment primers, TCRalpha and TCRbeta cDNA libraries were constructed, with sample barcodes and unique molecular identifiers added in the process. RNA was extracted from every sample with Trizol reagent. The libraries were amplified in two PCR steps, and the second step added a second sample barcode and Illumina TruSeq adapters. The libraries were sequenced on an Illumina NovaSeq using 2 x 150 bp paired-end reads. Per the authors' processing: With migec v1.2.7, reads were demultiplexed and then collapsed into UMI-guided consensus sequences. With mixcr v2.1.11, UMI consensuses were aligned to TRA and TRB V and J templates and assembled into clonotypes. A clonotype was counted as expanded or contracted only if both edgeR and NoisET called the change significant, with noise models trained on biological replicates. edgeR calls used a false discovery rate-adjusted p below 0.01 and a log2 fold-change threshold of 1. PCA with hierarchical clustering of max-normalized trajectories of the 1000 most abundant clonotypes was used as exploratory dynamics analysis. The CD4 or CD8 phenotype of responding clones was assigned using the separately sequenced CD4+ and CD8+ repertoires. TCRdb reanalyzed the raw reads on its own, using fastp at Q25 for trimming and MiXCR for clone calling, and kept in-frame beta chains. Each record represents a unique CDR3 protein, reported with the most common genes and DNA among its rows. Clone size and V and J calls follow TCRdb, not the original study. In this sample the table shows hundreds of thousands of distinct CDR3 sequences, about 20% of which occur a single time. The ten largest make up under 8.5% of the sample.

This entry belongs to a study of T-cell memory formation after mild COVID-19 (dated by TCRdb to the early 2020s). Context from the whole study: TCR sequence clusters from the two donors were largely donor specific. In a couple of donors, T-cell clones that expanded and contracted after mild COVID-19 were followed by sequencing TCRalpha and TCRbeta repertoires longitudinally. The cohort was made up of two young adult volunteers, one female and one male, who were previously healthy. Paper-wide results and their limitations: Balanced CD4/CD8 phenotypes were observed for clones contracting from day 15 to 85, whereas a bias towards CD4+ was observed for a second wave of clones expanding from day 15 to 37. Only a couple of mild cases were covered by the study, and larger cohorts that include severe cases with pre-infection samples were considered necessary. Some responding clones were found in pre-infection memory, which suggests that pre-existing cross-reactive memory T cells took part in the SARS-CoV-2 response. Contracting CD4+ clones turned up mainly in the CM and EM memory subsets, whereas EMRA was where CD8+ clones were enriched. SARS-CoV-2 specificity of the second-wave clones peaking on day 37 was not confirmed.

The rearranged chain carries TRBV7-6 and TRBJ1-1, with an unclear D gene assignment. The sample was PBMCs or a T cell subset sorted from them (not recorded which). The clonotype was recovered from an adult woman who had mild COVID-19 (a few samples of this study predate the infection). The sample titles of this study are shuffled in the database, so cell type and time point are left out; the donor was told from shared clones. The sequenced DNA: TGTGCCAGCAGCTTACGGGTTGGGGAAGGAGGCGAAGCTTTCTTT. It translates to CASSLRVGEGGEAFF. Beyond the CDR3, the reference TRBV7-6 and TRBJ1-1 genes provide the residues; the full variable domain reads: GAGVSQSPRYKVTKRGQDVALRCDPISGHVSLYWYRQALGQGPEFLTYFNYEAQQDKSGLPNDRFSAERPEGSISTLTIQRTEQRDSAMYRCASSLRVGEGGEAFFGQGTRLTVV.